Listed below are T cell receptor beta chains from one sample, sequenced in a study of blood T cell repertoires in COVID-19. Some clones are missing from TCRdb's copy, which holds only in-frame ones; the method was immunoSEQ multiplex PCR. The table lists fewer than 250,000 clones, just over 85% of them singletons. The specimen sequenced was peripheral blood. The receptors originated from a man aged 50-59 years with COVID-19, enrolled during active disease. Both conserved end residues are part of each CDR3.

TRBJ2-5 | TRBV6-2/TRBV6-3 | CASRPGLMYQETQYF
TRBJ2-7 | TRBV4-3 | CASSRWAGGTYEQYF
TRBJ2-3 | TRBV7-3 | CASSLTGTGVADTQYF
TRBJ1-2 | TRBV15 | CATRPATTGPNYGYTF
TRBJ1-1 | TRBV27 | CASSPRTGWSEAFF
TRBJ2-3 | TRBV29-1 | CSVGFVGTGADTQYF
TRBJ2-5 | TRBV27 | CASSLSVGGLETQYF
TRBJ2-6 | TRBV6-5 | CASSYSRAGANVLTF
TRBJ2-5 | TRBV19 | CASSPGTGARETQYF
TRBJ1-4 | TRBV6-2/TRBV6-3 | CASSYDRGKLFF
TRBJ1-1 | TRBV19 | CASSITGNTEAFF
TRBJ2-5 | TRBV3-1/TRBV3-2 | CASSPRGGGQTQYF
TRBJ1-6 | TRBV10-2 | CASSTRGMNSPLHF
TRBJ1-1 | TRBV19 | CASSSGLLAGGEAFF
TRBJ1-5 | TRBV19 | CASSQQGLDQPQHF
TRBJ2-7 | TRBV18 | CASSPQGQANSYEQYF
TRBJ2-4 | TRBV2 | CASSIRQLAKNIQYF
TRBJ1-5 | TRBV2 | CASSGRQGAGPQPQHF
TRBJ2-1 | TRBV4-3 | CASSQDMGAASNEQFF
TRBJ2-3 | TRBV6-5 | CASRAGIATDTQYF
TRBJ2-1 | TRBV2 | CASSRRTSGVNEQFF
TRBJ1-4 | TRBV2 | CASSGLLPNEKLFF
TRBJ2-5 | TRBV7-9 | CASSLQAYQETQYF
TRBJ2-7 | TRBV15 | CATSRDRDRGREQYF
TRBJ2-3 | TRBV18 | CASSLIRQGQITDTQYF
TRBJ1-6 | TRBV7-6 | CASSSGGTKGSPLHF
TRBJ1-2 | TRBV5-1 | CASSPGTANYGYTF
TRBJ1-3 | TRBV30 | CAWSVGTGSGNTIYF
TRBJ1-3 | TRBV30 | CAWRGREGGNTIYF
TRBJ2-3 | TRBV19 | CASTTGTGGSNTQYF
TRBJ1-2 | TRBV29-1 | CSVRDSYGYTF
TRBJ1-2 | TRBV18 | CASSPGRDGYTF
TRBJ1-2 | TRBV9 | CASSPTLGESYGYTF
TRBJ2-3 | TRBV27 | CASSLSGDRGLVADTQYF
TRBJ2-7 | TRBV5-1 | CASSGGLVSYEQYF
TRBJ2-5 | TRBV5-1 | CASSRGQETQYF
TRBJ1-6 | TRBV3-1/TRBV3-2 | CASSPTTGGISPLHF
TRBJ1-6 | TRBV19 | CATSIQDRAASPLHF
TRBJ1-5 | TRBV6-2/TRBV6-3 | CASSYEAGVQPQHF
TRBJ2-7 | TRBV27 | CASSLRAGPFSYEQYF
TRBJ2-7 | TRBV12-2 | CASRAEDRSYEQYF
TRBJ1-5 | TRBV7-8 | CASSFWTGGNQPQHF
TRBJ1-1 | TRBV6-5 | CASSYSTGVSTEAFF
TRBJ2-1 | TRBV2 | CASSEAGSSYNEQFF